This TCR beta chain was sequenced for a study of blood T cell repertoires in COVID-19. Study-level background: Specimens from acute and convalescent COVID-19 originated in the United States, Italy and Spain. PBMCs, B-cell-depleted T cells, or T cells provided the cDNA or gDNA that made up the material.

Profiling relied on immunoSEQ multiplex PCR, and the TCRdb table lists in-frame clones only, not all of them. The sample has approximately 100,000 clones, 85% seen once. Trimming shortened V by 1 base and J by 1 base, and 10 bases separated the two germline ends. Germline CDR1 KGHSH, CDR2 LQKENI. The CDR3 is 15 amino acids. This sequence was found in a woman aged 70-85 years with active or convalescent COVID-19. This chain uses TRBV18 with TRBJ1-1; maybe TRBD1 (5 bases). The specimen sequenced was peripheral blood. The CDR3 sequence is CASSPQQVKNTEAFF. In nucleotides, the CDR3 is TGTGCCAGCTCACCACAACAGGTGAAGAACACTGAAGCTTTCTTT.